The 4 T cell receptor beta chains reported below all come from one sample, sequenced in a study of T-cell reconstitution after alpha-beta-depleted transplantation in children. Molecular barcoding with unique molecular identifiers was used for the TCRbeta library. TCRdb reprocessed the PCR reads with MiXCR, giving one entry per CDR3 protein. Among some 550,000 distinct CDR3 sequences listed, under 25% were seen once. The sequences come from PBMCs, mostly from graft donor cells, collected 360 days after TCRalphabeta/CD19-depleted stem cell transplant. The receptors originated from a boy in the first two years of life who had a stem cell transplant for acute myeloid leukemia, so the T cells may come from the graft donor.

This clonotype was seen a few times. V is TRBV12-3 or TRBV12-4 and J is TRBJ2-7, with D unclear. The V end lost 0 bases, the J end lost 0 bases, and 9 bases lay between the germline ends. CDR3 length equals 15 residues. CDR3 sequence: CASSLAVEGSYEQYF. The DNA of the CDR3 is TGTGCCAGCAGTTTAGCGGTCGAAGGCTCCTACGAGCAGTACTTC.

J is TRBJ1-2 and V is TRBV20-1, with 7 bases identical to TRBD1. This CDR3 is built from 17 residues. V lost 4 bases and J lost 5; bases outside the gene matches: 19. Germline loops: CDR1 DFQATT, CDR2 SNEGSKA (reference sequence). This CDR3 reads CSATSIDEGAFRYGYTF. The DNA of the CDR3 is TGCAGTGCTACCTCAATTGATGAGGGGGCGTTCCGGTATGGCTACACCTTC.

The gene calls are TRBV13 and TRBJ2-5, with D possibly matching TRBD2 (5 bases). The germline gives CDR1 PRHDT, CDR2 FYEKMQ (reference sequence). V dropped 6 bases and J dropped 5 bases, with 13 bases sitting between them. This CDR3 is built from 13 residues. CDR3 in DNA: TGTGCCAGCAGTCGGGGATCGGGGGAGACCCAGTACTTC. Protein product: CASSRGSGETQYF.

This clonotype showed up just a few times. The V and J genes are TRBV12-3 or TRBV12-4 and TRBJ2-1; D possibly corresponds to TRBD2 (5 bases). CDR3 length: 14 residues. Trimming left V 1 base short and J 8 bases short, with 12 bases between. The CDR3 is CASSLGEGIDEQFF. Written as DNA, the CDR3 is TGTGCCAGCAGTTTAGGAGAGGGTATCGATGAGCAGTTCTTC.